These 23 T cell receptor beta chains came from one sample sequenced in a study of T-cell memory formation after mild COVID-19. MiXCR, run by TCRdb on the 5' RACE reads, gives a single entry per CDR3 protein. The profile shows 300,000 to 400,000 distinct CDR3 sequences, 25% to 30% of them singletons. Sequenced: PBMCs or a T cell subset sorted from them (not recorded which). The receptors here all came from an adult woman who had mild COVID-19 (a few samples of this study predate the infection). Cell type and time point are not known.

This clonotype was observed a handful of times. The chain uses TRBV20-1 and TRBJ2-7; D gene ambiguous. CDR3 length: 12 amino acids. Between the trimmed V and J ends, which lost 3 bases and 5 bases, there was a span of 11 bases. Looked up from germline, CDR1 is DFQATT and CDR2 is SNEGSKA (reference sequence). Here the CDR3 reads CSARLLVDEQYF. The DNA for the CDR3 is TGCAGTGCTAGGCTTTTAGTTGACGAGCAGTACTTC.

This clonotype has just a few counts. The chain has TRBV6-2 or TRBV6-3 and TRBJ2-1; the D gene is possibly TRBD2 (6 bases). The V and J ends lost 5 bases and 4 bases respectively, with 12 bases between them. Germline assignment: CDR1 MNHEY and CDR2 SVGEGT. This CDR3 is built from 14 residues. CDR3 bases: TGTGCCAGCAGTCCGAGCGGGCCTTACAATGAGCAGTTCTTC. This gives the protein CASSPSGPYNEQFF.

The V and J genes are TRBV24-1 and TRBJ2-1; D may be TRBD2 (6 bases). V shed 5 bases and J shed 4 bases, with 11 bases lying between them. Germline V CDR1 and CDR2: KGHDR, SFDVKD. This CDR3 region has 14 residues. CDR3 protein: CATSGNGGYNEQFF. The CDR3, as DNA: TGTGCCACCAGTGGAAATGGGGGGTACAATGAGCAGTTCTTC.

In DNA form, the CDR3 reads TGTGCCAGCAGCCCAGCCGTAGACAATGAGCAGTTCTTC. Encoded protein: CASSPAVDNEQFF. The chain couples TRBV7-2 to TRBJ2-1; D call uncertain. This CDR3 region has 13 residues. Germline CDR1 is SGHTA and CDR2 is FQGNSA. V lost 5 bases to trimming and J lost 5 bases, with 10 bases between them.

V and J are TRBV5-1 and TRBJ2-1; TRBD2 aligns across 9 bases. V lost 7 bases to trimming and J lost 3 bases; unmatched junction nucleotides: 8. The CDR3 is made up of 15 amino acids. Per the germline V gene, CDR1 is SGHRS and CDR2 is YFSETQ. The CDR3 loop reads CASSGSSGVYNEQFF. CDR3 bases: TGCGCCAGCTCAGGTTCTAGCGGGGTCTACAATGAGCAGTTCTTC.

This clonotype was counted between two and nine times. The chain carries TRBV7-8 and TRBJ2-1; 10 nucleotides agree with TRBD2. V lost 2 bases to trimming and J lost 1 base; unmatched junction nucleotides: 11. In germline, CDR1 is SGHVS, CDR2 FQNEAQ. The CDR3 is 19 amino acids. CDR3 DNA: TGTGCCAGCAGCTTATTGGGCCTAGCGGGAGTACGGTCCTACAATGAGCAGTTCTTC. This encodes CASSLLGLAGVRSYNEQFF. Using reference TRBV7-8 and TRBJ2-1 for the parts outside the CDR3, the full variable domain is GAGVSQSPRYKVAKRGQDVALRCDPISGHVSLFWYQQALGQGPEFLTYFQNEAQLDKSGLPSDRFFAERPEGSVSTLKIQRTQQEDSAVYLCASSLLGLAGVRSYNEQFFGPGTRLTVL.

This clonotype came up a few times. The chain is built from TRBV20-1 and TRBJ2-7; no definite D call. This CDR3 has 12 residues. The ends were cut back, 2 bases at V and 4 bases at J, with 9 bases in the middle. Germline CDR1 DFQATT, CDR2 SNEGSKA (reference sequence). CDR3 nucleotides: TGCAGTGCTAGAACGGCCTCTTACGAGCAGTACTTC. This encodes CSARTASYEQYF.

The rearrangement uses TRBV20-1 and TRBJ2-3; 10 bases fit TRBD2. There are 17 residues in the CDR3. CDR1 and CDR2 from the germline V gene are DFQATT and SNEGSKA (reference sequence). Trimming at V came to 0 bases and at J to 0 bases, leaving 6 bases not matched to a gene. The CDR3: CSARDLMTSGSTDTQYF. In DNA form, the CDR3 reads TGCAGTGCTAGAGATCTGATGACTAGCGGGAGCACAGATACGCAGTATTTT.

There are a few counts of this clonotype. The rearrangement joins TRBV30 to TRBJ1-1; D remains ambiguous. The CDR3 consists of 14 residues. The V end lost 3 bases, the J end lost 4 bases, and 15 bases lay between the germline ends. The germline V gene encodes CDR1 GTSNPN and CDR2 SVGIG (reference sequence). CDR3 in amino acids: CAWSRRDRATEAFF. CDR3 in DNA: TGTGCCTGGAGCCGCCGAGACCGGGCCACTGAAGCTTTCTTT.

This clonotype was found a few times. CDR3 region: CASSLARLAGDEQFF. CDR3 DNA sequence: TGTGCCAGCAGCTTAGCGCGACTAGCGGGGGATGAGCAGTTCTTC. V gene TRBV7-8 combines with J gene TRBJ2-1, with 12 nucleotides matching TRBD2. Per germline, CDR1 SGHVS and CDR2 FQNEAQ. V was clipped by 0 bases and J by 8 bases; unmatched bases: 2. CDR3 length equals 15 residues.

The chain recombines TRBV7-2 with TRBJ2-2, with 7 bases matching TRBD1. Germline loops: CDR1 SGHTA, CDR2 FQGNSA. With V trimmed by 2 bases and J by 6 bases, 6 bases remained unmatched. The CDR3 loop spans 15 amino acids. The CDR3 bases are TGTGCCAGCAGCTTAAGGACGAGGGGGCCCGGGGAGCTGTTTTTT. Translation gives CASSLRTRGPGELFF.

The chain has TRBV12-3 or TRBV12-4 and TRBJ2-7; 7 bases agree with TRBD1. After removal of 7 bases from V and 2 bases from J, the junction contained 2 bases not matched to a gene. This CDR3 comprises 12 residues. The CDR3 DNA follows: TGTGCCAGCAACAGGGGAGCCTACGAGCAGTACTTC. As protein: CASNRGAYEQYF.

This clonotype was found a few times. The chain employs TRBV12-3 or TRBV12-4 and TRBJ1-2; D possibly corresponds to TRBD1 (6 bases). V gave up 7 bases and J gave up 4 bases, with 25 bases separating them. This CDR3 is 17 amino acids long. The CDR3 loop is CASTSSDRGWGLYGYTF. The CDR3 coding sequence is TGTGCCAGCACCTCAAGTGACCGTGGGTGGGGGCTCTATGGCTACACCTTC.

Points on this clonotype: One junction end does not reproduce the germline sequence, and a read error may be involved. The J gene is TRBJ2-7, the V gene TRBV5-1; unclear D gene. In germline, CDR1 is SGHRS, CDR2 YFSETQ. The CDR3 is made up of 12 amino acids. The CDR3 nucleotides are TGCGCCAGCAGCTTGGCCGGGTACGAGAAGTACTTC. This gives the protein CASSLAGYEKYF.

This clonotype was seen only a few times. The chain uses TRBV7-2 and TRBJ2-5; 11 bases line up with TRBD2. CDR1 and CDR2 from the germline V gene are SGHTA and FQGNSA. The CDR3 is 15 amino acids. Germline trimming cut 0 bases from V and 4 bases from J; bases unmatched to any gene: 1. In DNA form, the CDR3 reads TGTGCCAGCAGCTTAGCTAGCGGGGGGGGAGAGACCCAGTACTTC. Translating gives CASSLASGGGETQYF. Full variable domain (missing parts from reference TRBV7-2 and TRBJ2-5): GAGVSQSPSNKVTEKGKDVELRCDPISGHTALYWYRQSLGQGLEFLIYFQGNSAPDKSGLPSDRFSAERTGGSVSTLTIQRTQQEDSAVYLCASSLASGGGETQYFGPGTRLLVL.

This clonotype has only a few counts. The gene calls are TRBV7-8 and TRBJ1-1, with D uncertain. The CDR3 runs 14 residues. Trimming removed 1 base from V and 1 base from J, with 7 bases in between. Germline CDR1 is SGHVS and CDR2 is FQNEAQ. This chain's CDR3 is CASSLEAGNTEAFF. Here the CDR3 DNA reads TGTGCCAGCAGCTTAGAGGCGGGGAACACTGAAGCTTTCTTT.

The CDR3 here is CASQGVQETQYF. CDR3 DNA: TGTGCCAGCCAAGGAGTTCAAGAGACCCAGTACTTC. This sequence joins TRBV12-3 or TRBV12-4 and TRBJ2-5; no definite D call. The CDR3 runs 12 residues. The V and J ends lost 8 bases and 2 bases respectively, with 9 bases between them.

Only a few counts were recorded for this clonotype. The chain couples TRBV5-1 to TRBJ2-2; 10 positions match TRBD1. Trimming took 3 bases from V and 5 from J; bases not matched to a gene: 10. Germline lookup yields CDR1 SGHRS and CDR2 YFSETQ. CDR3 size: 17 residues. The CDR3 is CASSSALGTGETGELFF. In nucleotides, the CDR3 is TGCGCCAGCAGCTCCGCGTTAGGGACAGGGGAAACCGGGGAGCTGTTTTTT.

The chain links TRBV11-2 to TRBJ1-2; 8 nucleotides align to TRBD1. CDR3 length: 16 residues. Losses at the gene ends were 5 bases for V and 1 base for J; bases not matched to a gene: 9. Germline V gives CDR1 SGHAT, CDR2 FQNNGV. The CDR3 loop reads CASSGQGISSNYGYTF. CDR3 coding DNA: TGTGCCAGCAGCGGACAGGGCATCAGCAGTAACTATGGCTACACCTTC.

This clonotype was detected only a few times. The chain has TRBV10-3 and TRBJ2-7; D not resolved. This CDR3 region has 12 residues. Germline V gene lookup returns CDR1 ENHRY and CDR2 SYGVKD. Trimming pared 2 bases from V and 2 bases from J, leaving 4 bases between. The CDR3 nucleotides are TGTGCCATCAGTGAGGACGCCTACGAGCAGTACTTC. Its translation: CAISEDAYEQYF.

A few counts support this clonotype. This chain's CDR3 is CASSQSRTGLTEGGYTF. The CDR3 DNA reads as TGCGCCAGCAGCCAATCGAGGACAGGTCTGACAGAGGGTGGCTACACCTTC. This chain uses TRBV4-3 with TRBJ1-2, with 7 nucleotides matching TRBD1. Looked up from germline, CDR1 is LGHNA and CDR2 is YSLEER. V was clipped by 2 bases and J by 7 bases; unmatched bases: 16. This CDR3 comprises 17 residues.

This clonotype occurred many times. This chain joins TRBV7-6 and TRBJ2-1; D is unresolved. V lost 2 bases and J 5 bases, leaving 4 bases between the germline ends. This CDR3 is built from 12 residues. The germline gives CDR1 SGHVS, CDR2 FNYEAQ. Here the CDR3 reads CASSLRDNEQFF. The CDR3 DNA is TGTGCCAGCAGCTTAAGAGACAATGAGCAGTTCTTC.

The chain carries TRBV20-1 and TRBJ2-1; D remains ambiguous. Trimming took 6 bases from V and 4 from J, leaving 7 bases between them. The germline CDR1 and CDR2 sequences are DFQATT and SNEGSKA (reference sequence). There are 11 residues in the CDR3. The CDR3, as DNA: TGCAGTGCCATGGGATACAATGAGCAGTTCTTC. Translating gives CSAMGYNEQFF.